One T cell receptor (beta chain) is described in this entry. In Cohort 3, a recovered donor had either two negative PCRs, clearance, or symptom resolution. The repertoire was sequenced with immunoSEQ multiplex PCR; TCRdb's copy has only in-frame clones and lacks some. The repertoire has about 330,000 clones, 85% to 90% of them found once; the top ten carry 8.5% to 12%. The sample originates from a study of blood T cell repertoires in COVID-19. Background on the study: The study drew acute and convalescent COVID-19 samples from the United States, Italy and Spain.

This CDR3 is built from 14 residues. The V segment lost 5 bases and the J segment 0 bases; nucleotides outside the gene matches: 2. Per germline, CDR1 LNHDA and CDR2 SQIVND (reference sequence). The TCR comes from a woman aged 18-29 years who had recovered from COVID-19. The sample taken for sequencing was PBMCs or T cells enriched from blood (not recorded which). The chain links TRBV19 to TRBJ2-7, with 9 bases aligning to TRBD2. The CDR3 here is CASSPSGISYEQYF. CDR3 nucleotides: TGTGCCAGTAGTCCTAGCGGGATCTCCTACGAGCAGTACTTC. Using reference TRBV19 and TRBJ2-7 for the parts outside the CDR3, the full variable domain is DGGITQSPKYLFRKEGQNVTLSCEQNLNHDAMYWYRQDPGQGLRLIYYSQIVNDFQKGDIAEGYSVSREKKESFPLTVTSAQKNPTAFYLCASSPSGISYEQYFGPGTRLTVT.